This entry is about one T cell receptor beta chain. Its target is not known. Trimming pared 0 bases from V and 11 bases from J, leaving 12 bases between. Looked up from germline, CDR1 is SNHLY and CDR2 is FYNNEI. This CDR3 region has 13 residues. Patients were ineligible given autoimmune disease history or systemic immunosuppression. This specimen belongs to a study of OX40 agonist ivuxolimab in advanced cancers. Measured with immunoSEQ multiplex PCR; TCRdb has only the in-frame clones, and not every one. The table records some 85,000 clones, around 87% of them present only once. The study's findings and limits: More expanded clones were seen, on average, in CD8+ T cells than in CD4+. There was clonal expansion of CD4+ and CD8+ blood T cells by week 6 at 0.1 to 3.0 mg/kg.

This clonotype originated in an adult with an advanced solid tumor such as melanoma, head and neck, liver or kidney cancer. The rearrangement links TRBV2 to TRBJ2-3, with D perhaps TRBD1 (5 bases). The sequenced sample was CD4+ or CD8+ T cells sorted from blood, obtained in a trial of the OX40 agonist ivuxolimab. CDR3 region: CASSEAPRTQQYF. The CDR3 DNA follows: TGTGCCAGCAGTGAAGCGCCAAGGACACAGCAGTATTTT.